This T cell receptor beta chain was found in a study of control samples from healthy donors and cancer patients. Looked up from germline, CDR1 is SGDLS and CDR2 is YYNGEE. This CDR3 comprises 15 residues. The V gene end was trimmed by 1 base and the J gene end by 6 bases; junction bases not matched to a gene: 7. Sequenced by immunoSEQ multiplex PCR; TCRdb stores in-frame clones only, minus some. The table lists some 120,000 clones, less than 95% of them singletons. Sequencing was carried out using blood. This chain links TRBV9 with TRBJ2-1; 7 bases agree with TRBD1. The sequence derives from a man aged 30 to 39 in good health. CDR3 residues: CASSVLWQGVNEQFF. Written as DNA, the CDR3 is TGTGCCAGCAGCGTACTCTGGCAGGGGGTCAATGAGCAGTTCTTC.